These 18 T cell receptor beta chains originate from one sample sequenced in a study of blood T cell repertoires in COVID-19. The protocol was immunoSEQ multiplex PCR, while the TCRdb copy is restricted to in-frame clones and leaves out a portion. The table lists 75,000 or so clones, less than 85% of them singletons. What was sequenced was peripheral blood. These receptor sequences come from a woman of 80 years or more with acute or convalescent COVID-19.

The chain recombines TRBV14 with TRBJ1-1; D gene unclear. Germline CDR1 reads SGHDN; CDR2 reads FVKESK. Trimming removed 1 base at V and 4 bases at J, with 10 bases between. The CDR3 spans 14 residues. CDR3: CASSQVAGGTEAFF. In nucleotides, the CDR3 is TGTGCCAGCAGCCAAGTGGCAGGAGGCACTGAAGCTTTCTTT.

The rearrangement uses TRBV6-2 or TRBV6-3 and TRBJ2-1; 11 nucleotides match TRBD2. J was trimmed by 9 bases and V by 0 bases; bases with no gene match: 7. This CDR3 region has 16 residues. Germline V CDR1 and CDR2: MNHEY, SVGEGT. The CDR3 spells CASSYSGLAGGGEQFF. CDR3 DNA sequence: TGTGCCAGCAGTTACTCAGGGCTAGCGGGAGGCGGTGAGCAGTTCTTC.

V gene TRBV2 combines with J gene TRBJ2-5, with TRBD2 matching 10 bases. J gave up 4 bases and V 5 bases, and 7 bases lay outside the gene matches. The V gene's germline CDR1 is SNHLY and CDR2 FYNNEI. The CDR3 spans 15 residues. For the CDR3, the DNA is TGTGCCAGCAGTCCCAGACTAGCGGGTACAGAGACCCAGTACTTC. It is translated as CASSPRLAGTETQYF.

The chain's CDR3 is CASTRGSGFYNEQFF. CDR3 DNA sequence: TGTGCCAGCACTCGGGGTAGCGGATTCTACAATGAGCAGTTCTTC. The chain links TRBV3-1 (or the pseudogene TRBV3-2) to TRBJ2-1; tentatively, D is TRBD2 (6 bases). Germline V gives CDR1 LGHDT, CDR2 YNNKEL (reference sequence). Trimming stripped 7 bases from V and 3 bases from J, with 16 bases between. This CDR3 has 15 residues.

This chain connects TRBV19 to TRBJ1-2; D unclear. Germline CDR1 LNHDA, CDR2 SQIVND (reference sequence). This CDR3 region has 14 residues. Trimming took 10 bases from V and 4 from J, leaving 19 bases between them. The CDR3 region is CATARSSRSYGYTF. In nucleotides, the CDR3 is TGTGCCACCGCTCGTTCGTCACGGTCCTATGGCTACACCTTC.

This clone was recorded a few times. CDR3 in amino acids: CASSSVPGDQPQHF. The CDR3 region has the DNA TGTGCCAGCAGTTCCGTTCCAGGGGATCAGCCCCAGCATTTT. The gene calls are TRBV6-5 and TRBJ1-5; a weak D match, TRBD1 (6 bases). The V end was cut by 4 bases, the J end by 5 bases, with 12 bases between. Germline-derived CDR1 and CDR2 are MNHEY and SVGAGI. CDR3 length: 14 residues.

This chain joins TRBV18 and TRBJ1-2; D is ambiguous. Trimming pared 0 bases from V and 8 bases from J, leaving 13 bases between. The germline V gene encodes CDR1 KGHSH and CDR2 LQKENI. The CDR3 runs 14 residues. This CDR3 reads CASSPPSVIPGYTF. CDR3 sequence (DNA): TGTGCCAGCTCACCACCGTCCGTAATCCCGGGCTACACCTTC. The entire variable domain, with the rest obtained from reference TRBV18 and TRBJ1-2, is as follows: NAGVMQNPRHLVRRRGQEARLRCSPMKGHSHVYWYRQLPEEGLKFMVYLQKENIIDESGMPKERFSAEFPKEGPSILRIQQVVRGDSAAYFCASSPPSVIPGYTFGSGTRLTVV.

V gene TRBV9 combines with J gene TRBJ2-2, with 8 bases identical to TRBD2. J gave up 5 bases and V 4 bases, and 7 bases lay outside the gene matches. There are 15 residues in the CDR3. Germline CDR1 is SGDLS and CDR2 is YYNGEE. CDR3: CASSSGLAVTGELFF. The CDR3 bases are TGTGCCAGCAGCTCCGGACTAGCTGTGACCGGGGAGCTGTTTTTT.

V is TRBV18 and J is TRBJ2-1; 15 bases agree with TRBD2. Losses at the gene ends were 2 bases for V and 0 bases for J; bases not matched to a gene: 5. Germline V gives CDR1 KGHSH, CDR2 LQKENI. The CDR3 spans 19 residues. The CDR3 spells CASSPFGLAGGPSYNEQFF. CDR3 DNA sequence: TGTGCCAGCTCACCATTCGGACTAGCGGGAGGGCCCTCCTACAATGAGCAGTTCTTC.

The genes are TRBV9 and TRBJ2-5; 10 positions agree with TRBD1. V trimming: 0 bases; J trimming: 5 bases; junction bases outside the gene matches: 4. The germline V gene has CDR1 SGDLS and CDR2 YYNGEE. The CDR3 length is 15 residues. The CDR3 loop reads CASSVVGTGAETQYF. DNA of the CDR3: TGTGCCAGCAGCGTAGTAGGGACAGGGGCGGAGACCCAGTACTTC.

The DNA for the CDR3 is TGCGCCAGCAGCCCGGTACAGGGCCAGAATACGCAGTATTTT. Protein: CASSPVQGQNTQYF. The genes are TRBV5-1 and TRBJ2-3, with D possibly TRBD1 on 6 matching bases. Germline CDR1 SGHRS, CDR2 YFSETQ. Trimming cost V 4 bases and J 7 bases, with 16 bases left between them. This CDR3 region has 14 residues.

The V and J genes are TRBV6-6 and TRBJ1-2, with a possible D match to TRBD1 (6 bases). Trimming left V 0 bases short and J 7 bases short, with 15 bases between. CDR3 length: 15 residues. Germline V gene data show CDR1 as MNHNY and CDR2 as SVGAGI (reference sequence). CDR3 sequence reads: CASSYSSGAGGGYTF. The CDR3 DNA is TGTGCCAGCAGTTACTCGTCAGGGGCGGGGGGTGGCTACACCTTC.

The rearrangement joins TRBV20-1 to TRBJ2-3; no reliable D call. V was trimmed by 3 bases and J by 4 bases, leaving 14 bases between them. The CDR3 spans 14 residues. Germline assignment: CDR1 DFQATT and CDR2 SNEGSKA (reference sequence). CDR3 protein: CSASSLSFADTQYF. The CDR3 nucleotides read TGCAGTGCTAGTTCCCTTTCCTTCGCAGATACGCAGTATTTT.

The gene calls are TRBV18 and TRBJ1-1; 8 nucleotides agree with TRBD1. This CDR3 is 14 amino acids long. Losses at the gene ends were 8 bases for V and 0 bases for J; bases not matched to a gene: 5. CDR1 and CDR2 from the germline V gene are KGHSH and LQKENI. CDR3 DNA: TGTGCCAGCCTTAAACAGGGGGTGAACACTGAAGCTTTCTTT. This gives the protein CASLKQGVNTEAFF.

This clone was picked up one time. This chain uses TRBV11-2 with TRBJ2-7, with 8 bases aligning to TRBD2. Germline assignment: CDR1 SGHAT and CDR2 FQNNGV. V dropped 5 bases and J dropped 1; count of bases not matched to a gene: 19. The CDR3 is 19 residues long. CDR3 sequence: CASSPRGAGGAGLSYEQYF. CDR3 nucleotide sequence: TGTGCCAGCAGCCCCCGGGGGGCGGGAGGCGCGGGGCTTTCCTACGAGCAGTACTTC.

V usage is TRBV5-1 and J usage is TRBJ2-5; 11 bases fit TRBD2. The CDR3 loop spans 18 amino acids. J gave up 6 bases and V 0 bases, and 13 bases lay outside the gene matches. Germline CDR1 SGHRS, CDR2 YFSETQ. This CDR3 is CASSLEPSGGQWGQTQYF. The DNA for the CDR3 is TGCGCCAGCAGCTTGGAGCCTAGCGGGGGGCAATGGGGGCAGACCCAGTACTTC.

This clone was detected once. This chain uses TRBV7-9 with TRBJ2-6; D not certain. V shed 3 bases and J shed 0 bases, with 6 bases lying between them. The CDR3 runs to 15 residues. From germline, CDR1 is SEHNR and CDR2 FQNEAQ (reference sequence). DNA for the CDR3: TGTGCCAGCAGCTTTTTTATCTCTGGGGCCAACGTCCTGACTTTC. Its protein product is CASSFFISGANVLTF.

The chain uses TRBV27 and TRBJ2-2; perhaps TRBD1 as D (6 bases). The germline V and J ends were trimmed by 7 bases and 1 base, with 7 bases remaining between them. This CDR3 has 13 residues. CDR1 MNHEY and CDR2 SMNVEV come from the germline V gene (reference sequence). The CDR3 region is CASKGVNTGELFF. CDR3 nucleotide sequence: TGTGCCAGCAAGGGGGTGAACACCGGGGAGCTGTTTTTT.